This TCR beta chain is from a study of OX40 agonist ivuxolimab in advanced cancers. In the study overall: An anti-OX40 (CD134) antibody with agonistic activity, ivuxolimab, was administered to patients. Three patients, one with hepatocellular carcinoma and two with cutaneous melanoma, achieved partial responses.

Only in-frame clones appear in the TCRdb table, and some are missing; sequencing was by immunoSEQ multiplex PCR. The table records around 90,000 clones, approximately 90% of them present only once. This CDR3 has 17 residues. From germline, CDR1 is SGHNT and CDR2 YENEEA. The trim removed 8 bases at V and 0 bases at J, leaving 12 bases unmatched. Source: CD4+ or CD8+ T cells sorted from blood, taken in a trial of the OX40 agonist ivuxolimab. The receptor was isolated from an adult with an advanced solid tumor such as melanoma, head and neck, liver or kidney cancer. J is TRBJ2-7 and V is TRBV11-3, with 11 bases fitting TRBD2. The CDR3: CASSLTWTSGPSYEQYF. CDR3 bases: TGTGCCAGCTCACTTACCTGGACTAGCGGGCCCTCCTACGAGCAGTACTTC. The full variable domain, completed using reference TRBV11-3 and TRBJ2-7, is EAGVVQSPRYKIIEKKQPVAFWCNPISGHNTLYWYLQNLGQGPELLIRYENEEAVDDSQLPKDRFSAERLKGVDSTLKIQPAELGDSAVYLCASSLTWTSGPSYEQYFGPGTRLTVT.